The 6 T cell receptor beta chains below come from one sample, sequenced in a study of blood T cell repertoires in COVID-19. Only in-frame clones appear in the TCRdb table, and some are missing; sequencing was by immunoSEQ multiplex PCR. The table shows roughly 380,000 clones, with around 87% occurring only once. Source material: PBMCs or T cells enriched from blood (not recorded which). These TCRs come from a man younger than 40 who had recovered from COVID-19.

The chain links TRBV29-1 to TRBJ1-4; 9 nucleotides agree with TRBD1. The CDR3 runs 15 residues. V shed 6 bases, J shed 7 bases, and the junction held 12 bases outside the gene matches. Germline lookup yields CDR1 SQVTM and CDR2 ANQGSEA. The CDR3 nucleotides are TGCAGCGTAGGGACAGGGCTTAATCCGGGTGAAAAACTGTTTTTT. It encodes CSVGTGLNPGEKLFF.

The genes are TRBV19 and TRBJ2-1; 8 nucleotides agree with TRBD2. Unmatched junction bases numbered 6, after V lost 5 bases and J lost 3 bases. The CDR3 sequence is 15 residues long. CDR1 is LNHDA, CDR2 SQIVND, per germline (reference sequence). The CDR3: CASSDAGTSYNEQFF. CDR3 DNA: TGTGCCAGTAGTGACGCCGGGACTAGCTACAATGAGCAGTTCTTC.

The rearrangement uses TRBV6-5 and TRBJ1-5; TRBD1 might be the D (6 bases). Trimming removed 4 bases at V and 2 bases at J, with 12 bases between. Germline CDR1 is MNHEY and CDR2 is SVGAGI. This CDR3 is built from 15 residues. The CDR3 nucleotides read TGTGCCAGCAGTTCCGAGGGGGTTGGCAATCAGCCCCAGCATTTT. As protein: CASSSEGVGNQPQHF.

V and J are TRBV10-1 and TRBJ2-3, with 9 positions matching TRBD1. V was pared by 8 bases and J by 3 bases, with 6 bases of the junction left unmatched. CDR1 and CDR2 (germline): WNHNN, SYGVQD (reference sequence). The CDR3 consists of 14 residues. CDR3: CASGKGQGTDTQYF. The CDR3 region has the DNA TGCGCCAGCGGTAAAGGACAGGGGACAGATACGCAGTATTTT.

J is TRBJ1-4 and V is TRBV29-1; 7 bases fit TRBD1. CDR1 SQVTM and CDR2 ANQGSEA come from the germline V gene. The CDR3 covers 13 residues. V gave up 7 bases and J gave up 7 bases; unmatched junction bases: 9. The CDR3 DNA follows: TGCAGCGCCTCGACAGGGATCCTTGAAAAACTGTTTTTT. This encodes CSASTGILEKLFF.

This clone came up a few times. The chain couples TRBV25-1 to TRBJ1-5; possible D gene TRBD1, 5 bases. From germline, CDR1 is MGHDK and CDR2 SYGVNS. This CDR3 has 13 amino acids. Trimming pared 4 bases from V and 6 bases from J, leaving 10 bases between. The DNA of the CDR3 is TGTGCCAGCAGTGGGAGACAGTCTCAGCCCCAGCATTTT. Protein sequence: CASSGRQSQPQHF.